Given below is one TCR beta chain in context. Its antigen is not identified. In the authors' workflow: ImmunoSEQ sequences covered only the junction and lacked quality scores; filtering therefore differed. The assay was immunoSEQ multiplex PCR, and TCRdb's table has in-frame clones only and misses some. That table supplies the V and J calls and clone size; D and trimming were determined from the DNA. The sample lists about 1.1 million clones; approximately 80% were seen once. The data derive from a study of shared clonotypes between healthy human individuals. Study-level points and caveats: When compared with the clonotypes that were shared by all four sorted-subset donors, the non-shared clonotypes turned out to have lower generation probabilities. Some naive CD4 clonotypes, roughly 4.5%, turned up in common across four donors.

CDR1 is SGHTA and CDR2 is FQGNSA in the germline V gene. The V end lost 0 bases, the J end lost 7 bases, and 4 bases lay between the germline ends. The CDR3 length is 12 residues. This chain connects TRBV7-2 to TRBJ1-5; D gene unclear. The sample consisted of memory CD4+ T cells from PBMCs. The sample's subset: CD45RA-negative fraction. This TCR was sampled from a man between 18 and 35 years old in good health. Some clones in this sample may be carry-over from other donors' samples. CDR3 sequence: CASSLAPQPQHF. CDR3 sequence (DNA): TGTGCCAGCAGCTTAGCCCCCCAGCCCCAGCATTTT.